Given below is one TCR beta chain in context. Its antigen is undetermined. TCRdb reprocessed the reads with MiXCR, giving one entry per CDR3 protein. The sample includes 200,000 to 300,000 distinct CDR3 sequences, less than 9.5% seen only once; the top ten take approximately 16%. The source of the sample is a study of T cell repertoires in cytomegalovirus infection. Overall study: Signatures in public TCR beta sequences pointed to both CMV infection and matching HLA type. Findings of the study overall: Ex vivo responses were dominated by HLA-C-restricted CMV-specific TCR beta clonotypes.

CDR3 length equals 14 residues. Germline V gene lookup returns CDR1 WSHSY and CDR2 SAAADI. V was clipped by 5 bases and J by 2 bases, with 13 bases between them. The clonotype comes from a human donor in good health (CMV status not recorded). Some clones in this sample may be carry-over from other donors' samples. Sequencing was performed on PBMCs. This chain connects TRBV10-2 to TRBJ2-7, with D perhaps matching TRBD1 (5 bases). The CDR3 reads CASSPRQTTYEQYF. The CDR3 nucleotides are TGCGCCAGCAGTCCCCGACAGACCACCTACGAGCAGTACTTC.